This TCR beta chain emerged from a study of PD-1 blockade in classical Hodgkin lymphoma. Study results and limitations: By C4D1, diversity of CD4+ TCRs had risen significantly, whereas that of CD8+ TCRs had not. Still unresolved is the cause of the repertoire differences, which may be disease activity or prior therapy.

On this clone itself: Its specificity is not known.

Here immunoSEQ multiplex PCR was the method, and the copy in TCRdb shows in-frame clones only, minus some. This table holds over 25,000 clones, around 90% found once. Trimming cost V 7 bases and J 0 bases; bases outside gene matches: 9. Germline V gene lookup returns CDR1 MDHEN and CDR2 SYDVKM. The CDR3 extends over 15 amino acids. Each and every patient relapsed after autologous stem cell transplantation, and patients got differing brentuximab vedotin exposure. Negative selection with magnets was how CD8+ T cells were isolated from the thawed PBMCs. The chain employs TRBV28 and TRBJ2-7, with 7 nucleotides matching TRBD2. Sequenced material: CD8+ T cells from blood, taken at baseline. This sequence originates from a human donor with classical Hodgkin lymphoma. The CDR3, as DNA: TGTGCCAGCACCCCGGGAGGCCCGAGCTCCTACGAGCAGTACTTC. Translation: CASTPGGPSSYEQYF.